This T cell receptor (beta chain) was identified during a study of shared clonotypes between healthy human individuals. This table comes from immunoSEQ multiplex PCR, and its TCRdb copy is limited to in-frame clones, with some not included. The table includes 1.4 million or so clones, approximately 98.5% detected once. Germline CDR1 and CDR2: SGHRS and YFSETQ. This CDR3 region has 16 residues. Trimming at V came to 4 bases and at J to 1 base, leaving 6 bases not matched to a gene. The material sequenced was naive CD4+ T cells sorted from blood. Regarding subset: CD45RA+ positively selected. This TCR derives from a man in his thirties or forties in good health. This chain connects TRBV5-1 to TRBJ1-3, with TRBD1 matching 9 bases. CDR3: CASSPRTGASGNTIYF. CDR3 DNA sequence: TGCGCCAGCAGCCCCCGGACAGGGGCATCTGGAAACACCATATATTTT.